The next 18 T cell receptor beta chains were all read from a single sample in a study of T-cell reconstitution after alpha-beta-depleted transplantation in children. Unique molecular identifiers were used in preparing the TCRbeta library. One entry per CDR3 protein results from TCRdb running MiXCR on the PCR reads. Of just over 950,000 distinct CDR3 sequences in the sample, around 30% were seen once. The sequencing here drew on PBMCs, mostly from graft donor cells, taken 360 days after TCRalphabeta/CD19-depleted stem cell transplant. The receptors here all came from a boy less than two years old who had a stem cell transplant for SCID, so the T cells may come from the graft donor.

This rearrangement joins TRBV12-3 or TRBV12-4 to TRBJ2-5; either TRBD1 or TRBD2 may fit D (5 bases each). This CDR3 region has 15 residues. Trimming shortened V by 4 bases and J by 5 bases, and 17 bases separated the two germline ends. CDR3 loop: CASSSPGPQRETQYF. CDR3 coding DNA: TGTGCCAGCAGTTCCCCGGGACCCCAGAGGGAGACCCAGTACTTC.

The rearrangement uses TRBV10-3 and TRBJ2-7, with D possibly being TRBD1 or TRBD2 (5 bases each). The V gene lost 3 bases and the J gene lost 2 bases, with 17 bases spanning the gap. The CDR3 extends over 16 amino acids. Germline-derived CDR1 and CDR2 are ENHRY and SYGVKD. The CDR3 region is CAISDRTFRGTYEQYF. CDR3 sequence (DNA): TGTGCCATCAGTGATAGGACATTCAGAGGGACCTACGAGCAGTACTTC.

The chain employs TRBV10-3 and TRBJ2-5; D unclear. The CDR3 is 13 residues long. In germline, CDR1 is ENHRY, CDR2 SYGVKD. Deletions cut 2 bases from V and 4 bases from J, with 8 bases between. As DNA, the CDR3 is TGTGCCATCAGTGAGAGGTGGGGAGAGACCCAGTACTTC. It is translated as CAISERWGETQYF.

This clonotype has a handful of counts. V gene TRBV7-2 combines with J gene TRBJ2-3; 7 nucleotides agree with TRBD1. Per the germline V gene, CDR1 is SGHTA and CDR2 is FQGNSA. The ends lost 2 bases at V and 5 bases at J; junction bases unmatched: 10. The CDR3 covers 16 residues. In DNA form, the CDR3 reads TGTGCCAGCAGCTTACCCCTGCCAGGGGGAAGAGATACGCAGTATTTT. Translating it yields CASSLPLPGGRDTQYF.

This clonotype was detected only a few times. The rearrangement links TRBV5-1 to TRBJ1-2; D is uncertain. Per germline, CDR1 SGHRS and CDR2 YFSETQ. The CDR3 has 13 amino acids. V lost 7 bases, J lost 5 bases, and 15 bases lay in between. This chain's CDR3 is CASLRGGRYGYTF. In DNA form, the CDR3 reads TGCGCCAGCCTCCGGGGAGGAAGGTATGGCTACACCTTC.

The J gene is TRBJ1-1, the V gene TRBV7-3; D call uncertain. The length of the CDR3 is 13 residues. V lost 1 base and J lost 6, with 9 bases in between. Germline V gene lookup returns CDR1 SGHTA and CDR2 FQGTGA. The CDR3 loop reads CASSLNSGPEAFF. The CDR3 DNA follows: TGTGCCAGCAGCTTAAACTCCGGGCCTGAAGCTTTCTTT.

The table lists this clonotype with a few counts. The rearrangement joins TRBV7-2 to TRBJ2-1; TRBD1 agrees at 9 bases. Germline values: CDR1 SGHTA, CDR2 FQGNSA. The J segment lost 7 bases and the V segment lost 0 bases, leaving 10 bases of the junction unmatched. The CDR3 length is 17 residues. The CDR3 coding sequence is TGTGCCAGCAGCTTAGCCCCACGACAGGGGGGGACGAATGAGCAGTTCTTC. This sequence encodes CASSLAPRQGGTNEQFF.

The rearrangement joins TRBV15 to TRBJ2-7; D tentatively fits TRBD1 or TRBD2 (6 bases each). Per germline, CDR1 LNHNV and CDR2 YYDKDF (reference sequence). The CDR3 consists of 13 residues. V was trimmed by 3 bases and J by 7 bases, leaving 13 bases between them. CDR3 protein: CATSSGIGGEQYF. CDR3 nucleotides: TGTGCCACCAGCAGCGGAATAGGGGGGGAGCAGTACTTC.

The chain couples TRBV24-1 to TRBJ2-5; a possible D gene is TRBD2 (5 bases). This CDR3 is built from 16 residues. Germline V gene sequence: CDR1 KGHDR, CDR2 SFDVKD. V shed 0 bases and J shed 1 base, with 11 bases lying between them. CDR3 in amino acids: CATSDLDPGSQETQYF. The DNA for the CDR3 is TGTGCCACCAGTGATTTGGACCCGGGATCCCAAGAGACCCAGTACTTC.

The rearrangement uses TRBV7-6 and TRBJ1-1, with D possibly matching TRBD1 (5 bases). Germline V gene sequence: CDR1 SGHVS, CDR2 FNYEAQ. The V gene lost 6 bases and the J gene lost 0 bases, with 17 bases spanning the gap. The CDR3 has 16 amino acids. The CDR3 spells CASSVEVGAVNTEAFF. The CDR3 DNA sequence: TGTGCCAGCAGTGTAGAGGTTGGGGCGGTGAACACTGAAGCTTTCTTT.

This clonotype appeared a few times. The V call is TRBV13, the J call TRBJ2-7, with TRBD2 matching over 9 bases. The CDR3 is 16 residues long. The V segment lost 5 bases and the J segment 3 bases; nucleotides outside the gene matches: 11. Germline V gives CDR1 PRHDT, CDR2 FYEKMQ (reference sequence). The CDR3 region is CASSRGGGAQVYEQYF. CDR3 bases: TGTGCCAGCAGCCGGGGCGGGGGGGCACAAGTCTACGAGCAGTACTTC.

V gene TRBV18 combines with J gene TRBJ2-3, with no clear D. The ends were cut back, 2 bases at V and 4 bases at J, with 10 bases in the middle. This CDR3 has 14 residues. CDR1 is KGHSH and CDR2 is LQKENI in the germline V gene. CDR3 in amino acids: CASSPSRIPDTQYF. The CDR3 bases are TGTGCCAGCTCACCAAGCAGAATTCCAGATACGCAGTATTTT.

This clonotype was detected a few times. The chain employs TRBV5-1 and TRBJ1-5; no clear D. The V and J ends lost 0 bases and 4 bases respectively, with 8 bases between them. CDR3 size: 14 residues. Germline V gene sequence: CDR1 SGHRS, CDR2 YFSETQ. Written as DNA, the CDR3 is TGCGCCAGCAGCTTGGACACGGGAAATCAGCCCCAGCATTTT. This sequence encodes CASSLDTGNQPQHF.

This rearrangement joins TRBV4-1 to TRBJ1-2; TRBD1 matches 9 bases. The CDR3 spans 15 residues. J gave up 4 bases and V 3 bases, and 6 bases lay outside the gene matches. CDR1 MGHRA and CDR2 YSYEKL come from the germline V gene. DNA for the CDR3: TGCGCCAGCAGCCATGGGCACAGGGGGCTCTATGGCTACACCTTC. Translation: CASSHGHRGLYGYTF.

This clonotype was seen only a few times. The V gene is TRBV29-1, the J gene TRBJ2-1; 11 positions agree with TRBD2. V shed 3 bases, J shed 4 bases, and the junction held 5 bases outside the gene matches. CDR1 is SQVTM, CDR2 ANQGSEA, per germline. The CDR3 loop spans 15 amino acids. Here the CDR3 DNA reads TGCAGCGTTGATACGACTAGCGGGGTATACAATGAGCAGTTCTTC. It specifies CSVDTTSGVYNEQFF.

This clonotype turned up a few times. The V gene is TRBV20-1, the J gene TRBJ2-2; the D gene is possibly TRBD2 (6 bases). The CDR3 sequence is 16 residues long. The V gene lost 1 base and the J gene lost 5 bases, with 17 bases spanning the gap. Germline V gives CDR1 DFQATT, CDR2 SNEGSKA (reference sequence). The CDR3: CSARGLGGPGTGELFF. CDR3 in DNA: TGCAGTGCTAGAGGACTCGGAGGGCCCGGGACCGGGGAGCTGTTTTTT.

In this sample, this clonotype turned up a few times. The J gene is TRBJ2-7, the V gene TRBV4-1, with 8 bases aligning to TRBD1. Germline V gene sequence: CDR1 MGHRA, CDR2 YSYEKL. This CDR3 has 13 amino acids. The V gene end was trimmed by 3 bases and the J gene end by 7 bases; junction bases not matched to a gene: 5. The CDR3 DNA sequence: TGCGCCAGCAGCCAGGATACAGGGGGGGAGCAGTACTTC. It specifies CASSQDTGGEQYF.

Only a few counts were recorded for this clonotype. This sequence joins TRBV5-1 and TRBJ2-1; the D is unclear. The CDR3 totals 15 residues. The germline gives CDR1 SGHRS, CDR2 YFSETQ. The V end was cut by 6 bases, the J end by 4 bases, with 17 bases between. In DNA form, the CDR3 reads TGCGCCAGCAAACTGGGCTCCTCTGGGTACAATGAGCAGTTCTTC. It specifies CASKLGSSGYNEQFF. Full variable domain (remainder filled in from reference TRBV5-1 and TRBJ2-1): KAGVTQTPRYLIKTRGQQVTLSCSPISGHRSVSWYQQTPGQGLQFLFEYFSETQRNKGNFPGRFSGRQFSNSRSEMNVSTLELGDSALYLCASKLGSSGYNEQFFGPGTRLTVL.